The next 23 T cell receptor beta chains were all read from a single sample in a study of shared clonotypes between healthy human individuals. TCRdb keeps only in-frame clones here, not all; method: immunoSEQ multiplex PCR. The sample carries millions of clones, 85% to 95% recorded once. The sample was naive CD4+ T cells from PBMCs. This sample's subset: CD45RA+ positively selected. The receptor source for this set is a man younger than 30 in good health. Some clones in this sample may be carry-over from other donors' samples.

The genes are TRBV5-1 and TRBJ2-3; D is perhaps TRBD1 (5 bases). The ends were cut back, 5 bases at V and 4 bases at J, with 14 bases in the middle. The CDR3 is 14 amino acids. The germline V gene encodes CDR1 SGHRS and CDR2 YFSETQ. The CDR3 nucleotides are TGCGCCAGCAGTGTCCAGGGAACACCAGATACGCAGTATTTT. It codes for CASSVQGTPDTQYF. Full variable domain (rest looked up from reference TRBV5-1 and TRBJ2-3): KAGVTQTPRYLIKTRGQQVTLSCSPISGHRSVSWYQQTPGQGLQFLFEYFSETQRNKGNFPGRFSGRQFSNSRSEMNVSTLELGDSALYLCASSVQGTPDTQYFGPGTRLTVL.

The V gene is TRBV11-2, the J gene TRBJ2-7, with TRBD1 identical over 9 bases. CDR3 length: 14 amino acids. Germline V gene sequence: CDR1 SGHAT, CDR2 FQNNGV. Trimming took 3 bases from V and 6 from J; bases not matched to a gene: 6. The CDR3 DNA is TGTGCCAGCAGCTTCGGACAGGGGTCTAGCGAGCAGTACTTC. It encodes CASSFGQGSSEQYF. The whole variable domain, filled in from reference TRBV11-2 and TRBJ2-7, reads EAGVAQSPRYKIIEKRQSVAFWCNPISGHATLYWYQQILGQGPKLLIQFQNNGVVDDSQLPKDRFSAERLKGVDSTLKIQPAKLEDSAVYLCASSFGQGSSEQYFGPGTRLTVT.

V usage is TRBV18 and J usage is TRBJ2-1; D is perhaps TRBD1 (5 bases). The CDR3 is made up of 14 amino acids. Trimming removed 6 bases at V and 9 bases at J, with 18 bases between. Germline loops: CDR1 KGHSH, CDR2 LQKENI. CDR3 sequence: CASSQGSRRGEQFF. CDR3 sequence (DNA): TGTGCCAGCTCGCAGGGTTCGAGAAGGGGTGAGCAGTTCTTC. The entire variable domain, with the rest obtained from reference TRBV18 and TRBJ2-1, is as follows: NAGVMQNPRHLVRRRGQEARLRCSPMKGHSHVYWYRQLPEEGLKFMVYLQKENIIDESGMPKERFSAEFPKEGPSILRIQQVVRGDSAAYFCASSQGSRRGEQFFGPGTRLTVL.

The gene calls are TRBV30 and TRBJ2-1; TRBD1 is a possible D gene (5 bases). The germline V and J ends were trimmed by 2 bases and 12 bases, with 17 bases remaining between them. Germline V gene sequence: CDR1 GTSNPN, CDR2 SVGIG (reference sequence). The CDR3 sequence is 13 residues long. CDR3 sequence: CAWSKAGSVGQFF. CDR3 nucleotide sequence: TGTGCCTGGAGTAAGGCAGGGTCGGTAGGGCAGTTCTTC.

The chain is built from TRBV28 and TRBJ1-2; D is unclear. The CDR3 is made up of 12 amino acids. The V gene's germline CDR1 is MDHEN and CDR2 SYDVKM. V was cut by 6 bases and J by 3 bases, with 8 bases left in between. The CDR3 DNA is TGTGCCAGCAGACGGGAGGACTATGGCTACACCTTC. Amino acids: CASRREDYGYTF.

The V call is TRBV5-1, the J call TRBJ1-5; D is possibly TRBD1 (5 bases). V gave up 4 bases and J gave up 0 bases, with 11 bases separating them. Germline V gene sequence: CDR1 SGHRS, CDR2 YFSETQ. The CDR3 totals 15 residues. DNA for the CDR3: TGCGCCAGCAGCGCAGGGACGGCTAGCAATCAGCCCCAGCATTTT. Protein product: CASSAGTASNQPQHF.

In its sample, this clone was seen once. The chain has TRBV28 and TRBJ2-7, with 7 bases fitting TRBD2. Germline CDR1 is MDHEN and CDR2 is SYDVKM. V lost 3 bases to trimming and J lost 1 base; unmatched junction nucleotides: 9. The CDR3 loop spans 16 amino acids. Here the CDR3 reads CASSLFGRRISYEQYF. The CDR3 DNA reads as TGTGCCAGCAGTTTGTTCGGGAGGCGAATTTCCTACGAGCAGTACTTC.

The J gene is TRBJ2-6, the V gene TRBV30; the match to TRBD1 covers 10 bases. V was clipped by 5 bases and J by 2 bases; unmatched bases: 6. Germline V gives CDR1 GTSNPN, CDR2 SVGIG (reference sequence). CDR3 size: 16 residues. CDR3 nucleotides: TGTGCCTGGGTCGGACAGGGGGTAGCTGGGGCCAACGTCCTGACTTTC. Its translation: CAWVGQGVAGANVLTF.

This clone appeared a few times. Other nucleotide sequences in the sample specify the same CDR3. The chain is built from TRBV6-1 and TRBJ1-1; D is unresolved. Looked up from germline, CDR1 is MNHNS and CDR2 is SASEGT. Trimming took 3 bases from V and 3 from J, leaving 5 bases between them. CDR3 size: 12 residues. CDR3 sequence: CASSEGYTEAFF. CDR3 DNA sequence: TGTGCCAGCAGTGAGGGATACACTGAAGCTTTCTTT.

The CDR3 spells CASSGRVSNTEAFF. DNA of the CDR3: TGTGCCAGTAGTGGGAGGGTCAGCAACACTGAAGCTTTCTTT. V gene TRBV19 combines with J gene TRBJ1-1; D gene unclear. The CDR3 is made up of 14 amino acids. The germline CDR1 and CDR2 sequences are LNHDA and SQIVND (reference sequence). Trimming removed 5 bases at V and 2 bases at J, with 12 bases between.

V gene TRBV6-5 combines with J gene TRBJ2-3; D is ambiguous. This CDR3 has 13 residues. V dropped 7 bases and J dropped 1 base, with 9 bases sitting between them. Germline lookup yields CDR1 MNHEY and CDR2 SVGAGI. CDR3 sequence: CASTPGGTDTQYF. For the CDR3, the DNA is TGTGCCAGCACCCCTGGGGGCACAGATACGCAGTATTTT.

This clone has just a few counts. The CDR3 is CASSKMNYGYTF. CDR3 sequence (DNA): TGTGCCAGTAGCAAAATGAACTATGGCTACACCTTC. This sequence joins TRBV19 and TRBJ1-2; D gene uncertain. Trimming took 6 bases from V and 2 from J, leaving 7 bases between them. CDR3 length equals 12 residues. Germline V lookup: CDR1 LNHDA, CDR2 SQIVND (reference sequence).

The chain recombines TRBV6-1 with TRBJ2-6; the D gene is possibly TRBD1 (6 bases). This CDR3 has 15 residues. The V and J ends lost 6 bases and 4 bases respectively, with 13 bases between them. The germline V gene encodes CDR1 MNHNS and CDR2 SASEGT. CDR3 DNA: TGTGCCAGCAGCTTAACAGGGTCCGGGGCCAACGTCCTGACTTTC. It translates to CASSLTGSGANVLTF.

Regarding this clone: The same CDR3 is also encoded by other DNA sequences in this sample. V usage is TRBV27 and J usage is TRBJ2-1; 7 bases are shared with TRBD1. Per germline, CDR1 MNHEY and CDR2 SMNVEV (reference sequence). CDR3 size: 13 residues. The trim removed 4 bases at V and 4 bases at J, leaving 1 base unmatched. The DNA for the CDR3 is TGTGCCAGCAGTTCACAGGGGTACAATGAGCAGTTCTTC. Encoded protein: CASSSQGYNEQFF.

The chain uses TRBV7-9 and TRBJ1-2; D remains unclear. The CDR3 contains 14 residues. CDR1 and CDR2 (germline): SEHNR, FQNEAQ (reference sequence). Trimming shortened V by 1 base and J by 7 bases, and 13 bases separated the two germline ends. CDR3 sequence: CASSLEGQVVGYTF. The CDR3 coding sequence is TGTGCCAGCAGCTTAGAGGGCCAGGTCGTTGGCTACACCTTC.

This chain links TRBV6-1 with TRBJ1-2; 8 bases match TRBD1. With 6 bases clipped from V and 5 bases from J, the junction kept 8 bases outside the gene matches. CDR3 length: 14 amino acids. CDR1 MNHNS and CDR2 SASEGT come from the germline V gene. This chain's CDR3 is CASRFQGAVYGYTF. In DNA form, the CDR3 reads TGTGCCAGCAGGTTCCAGGGGGCGGTTTATGGCTACACCTTC.

The table lists this clone with a count of one. V gene TRBV7-2 combines with J gene TRBJ2-7; perhaps TRBD2 as D (7 bases). Per the germline V gene, CDR1 is SGHTA and CDR2 is FQGNSA. The CDR3 consists of 14 residues. Deletions cut 5 bases from V and 2 bases from J, with 13 bases between. Here the CDR3 reads CASSAGAVTYEQYF. For the CDR3, the DNA is TGTGCCAGCAGCGCGGGGGCGGTAACCTACGAGCAGTACTTC. Combining the CDR3 with reference TRBV7-2 and TRBJ2-7 gives the whole variable domain GAGVSQSPSNKVTEKGKDVELRCDPISGHTALYWYRQSLGQGLEFLIYFQGNSAPDKSGLPSDRFSAERTGGSVSTLTIQRTQQEDSAVYLCASSAGAVTYEQYFGPGTRLTVT.

This chain's CDR3 is CASSMGGALQLPYGYTF. Written as DNA, the CDR3 is TGTGCCAGTAGTATGGGGGGGGCGCTTCAGCTACCCTATGGCTACACCTTC. J is TRBJ1-2 and V is TRBV19; maybe TRBD1 (6 bases). V was cut by 3 bases and J by 4 bases, with 21 bases left in between. Germline V gene lookup returns CDR1 LNHDA and CDR2 SQIVND (reference sequence). This CDR3 has 17 residues. The entire variable domain, with the rest obtained from reference TRBV19 and TRBJ1-2, is as follows: DGGITQSPKYLFRKEGQNVTLSCEQNLNHDAMYWYRQDPGQGLRLIYYSQIVNDFQKGDIAEGYSVSREKKESFPLTVTSAQKNPTAFYLCASSMGGALQLPYGYTFGSGTRLTVV.

The CDR3 spells CASSLIAGSAQETQYF. CDR3 bases: TGCGCCAGCAGCTTGATTGCAGGAAGCGCCCAAGAGACCCAGTACTTC. The chain is built from TRBV5-1 and TRBJ2-5; D gene unclear. With 1 base removed from V and 1 base from J, the gap between germline ends came to 14 bases. This CDR3 is built from 16 residues. Germline values: CDR1 SGHRS, CDR2 YFSETQ.

The CDR3 nucleotides are TGTGCCAGCAGTTACTCGAGGACAGACGTCTATGGCTACACCTTC. This translates into CASSYSRTDVYGYTF. This chain connects TRBV6-6 to TRBJ1-2, with D maybe TRBD1 (6 bases). Between the trimmed V and J ends, which lost 0 bases and 4 bases, there was a span of 12 bases. The germline V gene encodes CDR1 MNHNY and CDR2 SVGAGI (reference sequence). The CDR3 covers 15 residues.

V and J are TRBV2 and TRBJ2-7; 11 bases agree with TRBD2. Germline-derived CDR1 and CDR2 are SNHLY and FYNNEI. This CDR3 has 13 amino acids. Trimming removed 6 bases from V and 7 bases from J; junction bases left unmatched: 5. The CDR3 DNA reads as TGTGCCAGCAGCGCAGGGACTAGCGGTGAGCAGTACTTC. Translated: CASSAGTSGEQYF. Full variable domain (missing parts from reference TRBV2 and TRBJ2-7): EPEVTQTPSHQVTQMGQEVILRCVPISNHLYFYWYRQILGQKVEFLVSFYNNEISEKSEIFDDQFSVERPDGSNFTLKIRSTKLEDSAMYFCASSAGTSGEQYFGPGTRLTVT.

This chain joins TRBV7-9 and TRBJ1-1; a possible D gene is TRBD1 (6 bases). With 3 bases removed from V and 8 bases from J, the gap between germline ends came to 10 bases. Germline-derived CDR1 and CDR2 are SEHNR and FQNEAQ (reference sequence). The CDR3 contains 12 residues. CDR3 sequence: CASSFHQGEAFF. DNA for the CDR3: TGTGCCAGCAGCTTTCACCAGGGGGAAGCTTTCTTT.

V and J are TRBV7-2 and TRBJ1-1; D is unresolved. V gave up 5 bases and J gave up 2 bases, with 12 bases separating them. CDR3 length: 14 amino acids. Germline loops: CDR1 SGHTA, CDR2 FQGNSA. The DNA for the CDR3 is TGTGCCAGCAGCCTTAGCCCCCTAAACACTGAAGCTTTCTTT. The encoded protein is CASSLSPLNTEAFF.